Listed below are T cell receptor beta chains from one sample, sequenced in a study of vaccination and CD4 T cells after COVID-19. MiXCR was run by TCRdb on the PCR reads, yielding one entry per CDR3 protein. In the table there are roughly 20,000 distinct CDR3 sequences, about 40% of which are singletons. These receptors have no identified antigens. The sample consisted of CD4+ T cells from blood, cultured in vitro, taken before SARS-CoV-2 vaccination. The receptor source for this set is a human donor who received a COVID-19 vaccine. Both conserved end residues are part of each CDR3. A D gene is named only where the DNA matches it firmly. Some rows have no size entry. The others give once, few or many, or a class for an expanded clone.

abundance	j_gene	v_gene	d_gene	CDR3aa	CDR3nt
.	TRBJ2-5	TRBV20-1	TRBD1	CSAREGQSQETQYF	TGCAGTGCTAGAGAGGGACAGTCCCAAGAGACCCAGTACTTC
few	TRBJ1-2	TRBV6-1	TRBD1	CASTIMQGAIQANYGYTF	TGTGCCAGCACTATAATGCAGGGGGCTATACAAGCTAACTATGGCTACACCTTC
.	TRBJ2-7	TRBV11-3	TRBD1	CATGTAAYEQYF	TGTGCCACCGGGACAGCTGCCTACGAGCAGTACTTC
once	TRBJ2-5	TRBV14	.	CASSQVGYNQETQYF	TGTGCCAGCAGCCAAGTCGGATACAACCAAGAGACCCAGTACTTC
.	TRBJ1-6	TRBV4-2	TRBD1	CASSQLRQGLRNSPLHF	TGTGCCAGCAGCCAACTTAGACAGGGCCTTAGGAATTCACCCCTCCACTTT
.	TRBJ2-7	TRBV5-1	TRBD1	CASSPHRGPLGEQYF	TGCGCCAGCAGTCCCCACAGGGGCCCTCTCGGGGAGCAGTACTTC
.	TRBJ1-6	TRBV5-1	.	CASSLAPGLRNYNSPLHF	TGCGCCAGCAGCTTGGCCCCGGGGCTACGGAACTATAATTCACCCCTCCACTTT
few	TRBJ2-3	TRBV7-6	TRBD2	CASSPGLGSTDTQYF	TGTGCCAGCAGCCCAGGACTAGGAAGCACAGATACGCAGTATTTT
.	TRBJ2-7	TRBV7-2	TRBD1	CASSFPGQGAGEQYF	TGTGCCAGCAGCTTCCCGGGACAGGGGGCAGGCGAGCAGTACTTC
few	TRBJ1-2	TRBV29-1	.	CSVVGDSSYGYTF	TGCAGCGTTGTAGGGGACTCGTCCTATGGCTACACCTTC
.	TRBJ1-6	TRBV27	.	CASSFRGRHSSYNSPLHF	TGTGCCAGCAGTTTTCGGGGCAGACACAGCTCCTATAATTCACCCCTCCACTTT
.	TRBJ1-3	TRBV6-1	.	CASRDQGKGNTIYF	TGTGCCAGCAGGGACCAGGGGAAAGGAAACACCATATATTTT
.	TRBJ1-1	TRBV24-1	.	CATSGLGPRHTEAFF	TGTGCCACCAGTGGTTTAGGGCCCCGGCACACTGAAGCTTTCTTT
.	TRBJ2-5	TRBV5-3	.	CASSSGQWKKEETQYF	TGTGCCAGCAGCTCCGGACAGTGGAAGAAAGAAGAGACCCAGTACTTC
.	TRBJ2-7	TRBV6-1	.	CASSPLEDGSYEQYF	TGTGCCAGCAGTCCGCTAGAGGACGGCTCCTACGAGCAGTACTTC
.	TRBJ2-5	TRBV19	TRBD1	CASSMLRDRGVETQYF	TGTGCCAGTAGTATGTTACGGGACAGGGGTGTTGAGACCCAGTACTTC
.	TRBJ1-5	TRBV30	.	CAWSPLQVINQPQHF	TGTGCCTGGAGTCCACTACAGGTAATCAATCAGCCCCAGCATTTT
once	TRBJ1-1	TRBV6-1	.	CASSTVRGARTEAFF	TGTGCCAGCTCTACCGTTCGAGGGGCAAGGACTGAAGCTTTCTTT
few	TRBJ1-2	TRBV20-1	.	CSARSVGGMLYGYTF	TGCAGTGCTAGATCGGTCGGAGGGATGCTTTATGGCTACACCTTC
medium-sized	TRBJ2-5	TRBV2	TRBD1	CASSGTGKETQYF	TGTGCCAGCAGTGGGACAGGGAAGGAGACCCAGTACTTC
.	TRBJ2-1	TRBV20-1	.	CSARDFRYSYNEQFF	TGCAGTGCTCGGGACTTCCGTTACTCCTACAATGAGCAGTTCTTC
.	TRBJ2-3	TRBV5-4	TRBD1	CASSPQGTDTQYF	TGTGCCAGCAGCCCACAGGGGACAGATACGCAGTATTTT
.	TRBJ2-3	TRBV7-2	.	CASSPSGGTDTQYF	TGTGCCAGCAGCCCCAGCGGAGGCACAGATACGCAGTATTTT
.	TRBJ2-2	TRBV6-4	TRBD2	CASSDRRLAGGPDTGELFF	TGTGCCAGCAGTGACAGGAGACTAGCGGGGGGGCCGGACACCGGGGAGCTGTTTTTT
.	TRBJ2-5	TRBV5-1	TRBD2	CASSLGGGRQETQYF	TGCGCCAGCAGCTTGGGGGGGGGACGTCAAGAGACCCAGTACTTC
.	TRBJ2-2	TRBV5-4	TRBD2	CASSKTPGLAGKYELFF	TGTGCCAGCAGCAAAACCCCCGGACTAGCGGGGAAGTATGAGCTGTTTTTT
few	TRBJ1-5	TRBV19	.	CASSIGGNQPQHF	TGTGCCAGTAGTATAGGTGGCAATCAGCCCCAGCATTTT
.	TRBJ1-2	TRBV12-5	TRBD1	CASGTTGGWYGYTF	TGTGCTAGTGGTACCACAGGGGGCTGGTATGGCTACACCTTC
once	TRBJ1-2	TRBV12-3/TRBV12-4	.	CASSLWGANYGYTF	TGTGCCAGCAGTTTATGGGGGGCTAACTATGGCTACACCTTC
.	TRBJ2-6	TRBV20-1	TRBD2	CSARVAGGGANVLTF	TGCAGTGCTAGAGTAGCGGGGGGTGGGGCCAACGTCCTGACTTTC
.	TRBJ2-3	TRBV7-8	TRBD2	CASSLDVAGDNTQYF	TGTGCCAGCAGCTTAGACGTGGCGGGAGACAATACGCAGTATTTT
.	TRBJ1-3	TRBV29-1	.	CSLTRGIGNTIYF	TGCAGCCTCACCAGGGGTATTGGAAACACCATATATTTT
few	TRBJ2-7	TRBV20-1	.	CSASQPRGGYEQYF	TGCAGTGCTAGCCAGCCCCGTGGCGGCTACGAGCAGTACTTC
.	TRBJ2-3	TRBV5-4	.	CASSPRGPSTDTQYF	TGTGCCAGCAGCCCACGGGGCCCTAGCACAGATACGCAGTATTTT
few	TRBJ2-5	TRBV15	TRBD1	CATSSRRGLETQYF	TGTGCCACCAGCAGCAGAAGGGGGCTGGAGACCCAGTACTTC
few	TRBJ1-5	TRBV12-3/TRBV12-4	TRBD1	CASTPTGAGQPQHF	TGTGCCAGCACCCCGACAGGGGCGGGACAGCCCCAGCATTTT
few	TRBJ1-4	TRBV24-1	.	CATSDSETGEKLFF	TGTGCCACCAGTGATTCCGAAACAGGGGAAAAACTGTTTTTT
.	TRBJ1-2	TRBV5-6	.	CASSFMGQRTYGYTF	TGTGCCAGCAGTTTTATGGGACAACGCACTTATGGCTACACCTTC
few	TRBJ2-3	TRBV6-2/TRBV6-3	TRBD2	CASSTRTSPTQYF	TGTGCCAGCAGCACCCGGACTAGCCCTACGCAGTATTTT
.	TRBJ2-7	TRBV6-2/TRBV6-3	TRBD1	CASSPGQGTAHEQYF	TGTGCCAGCAGTCCGGGACAGGGGACCGCCCACGAGCAGTACTTC
.	TRBJ2-1	TRBV24-1	TRBD1	CATSDPLPRGPDEQFF	TGTGCCACCAGTGATCCCCTTCCCAGGGGGCCTGATGAGCAGTTCTTC
.	TRBJ1-4	TRBV12-3/TRBV12-4	TRBD1	CASSLRTGGSEKLFF	TGTGCCAGCAGTTTACGGACAGGGGGCTCTGAAAAACTGTTTTTT
.	TRBJ1-2	TRBV5-6	.	CASSLDGTSQSNYGYTF	TGTGCCAGCAGCTTGGATGGGACTAGCCAATCTAACTATGGCTACACCTTC
few	TRBJ2-5	TRBV27	TRBD1	CASSRPGQGASIETQYF	TGTGCCTCATCCAGACCGGGACAGGGGGCTTCGATAGAGACCCAGTACTTC
.	TRBJ2-2	TRBV20-1	TRBD2	CSARVFGTSENTGELFF	TGCAGTGCTAGGGTATTCGGGACTAGCGAGAACACCGGGGAGCTGTTTTTT
.	TRBJ2-7	TRBV10-1	.	CASSRQIRYEQYF	TGCGCCAGCAGTCGACAAATACGGTACGAGCAGTACTTC
.	TRBJ1-5	TRBV19	TRBD1	CASSIFGTGDQPQHF	TGTGCCAGTAGTATCTTCGGGACAGGGGATCAGCCCCAGCATTTT
.	TRBJ2-1	TRBV24-1	TRBD1	CATSATWDRGYNEQFF	TGTGCCACCAGTGCGACCTGGGACAGGGGATACAATGAGCAGTTCTTC